This T cell receptor (beta chain) came from a study of PD-1 blockade in classical Hodgkin lymphoma. Study-wide background: Nivolumab dosing for patients was 3 mg/kg, administered intravenously every 2 weeks. General study findings and limits: Causes of the repertoire differences remain undefined, possibly disease activity or prior therapy. Relapsed/refractory patients reportedly had the lowest baseline TCR diversity, below newly diagnosed patients, who were below healthy donors. Baseline diversity in complete responders resembled that of newly diagnosed patients.

Autologous stem cell transplantation was followed by relapse in every patient, and brentuximab vedotin exposure varied. Assay used: immunoSEQ multiplex PCR; TCRdb lists only in-frame clones, some missing. The sample lists 25,000 to 30,000 clones; under 70% were seen once. This clone was observed a few times. Its cognate antigen is unknown. CDR3 size: 11 residues. The germline V gene encodes CDR1 LNHDA and CDR2 SQIVND (reference sequence). V was trimmed by 6 bases and J by 4 bases, leaving 7 bases between them. Sequenced here: peripheral blood mononuclear cells (PBMCs), sampled before the second cycle of nivolumab. This clonotype was obtained from a human donor with classical Hodgkin lymphoma. The J gene is TRBJ2-7, the V gene TRBV19, with D perhaps matching TRBD2 (5 bases). In DNA form, the CDR3 reads TGTGCCAGTAGACCGGGGTACGAGCAGTACGTC. Its protein is CASRPGYEQYV.